This is a list of T cell receptor beta chains from one sample in a study of blood T cells in healthy people across ages. Via MiXCR, TCRdb re-called the 5' RACE reads, giving one row per CDR3 protein. The sample has about 1,400,000 distinct CDR3 sequences; 42% are singletons. Input material: blood. Receptors originate from a woman between 18 and 30 years old in good health. The CDR3 runs from the conserved cysteine through the conserved F or W. D genes are given only for firm matches. Size tells how often a clone was seen (once, few, many) or the class of an expanded clone, and some rows leave it out.

j_gene	v_gene	abundance	d_gene	CDR3aa	CDR3nt
TRBJ2-2	TRBV7-6	-	-	CASSLVGNIGELFF	TGTGCCAGCAGCTTAGTGGGGAACATCGGGGAGCTGTTTTTT
TRBJ2-7	TRBV6-6	-	-	CASSYRITYEQYF	TGTGCCAGCAGTTACCGGATAACCTACGAGCAGTACTTC
TRBJ2-5	TRBV25-1	few	TRBD1	CASSPASGTVAGETQYF	TGTGCCAGCAGTCCCGCTAGTGGGACAGTTGCGGGCGAGACCCAGTACTTC
TRBJ2-7	TRBV25-1	few	-	CASSEEMRRPYEQYF	TGTGCCAGCAGTGAAGAAATGAGGAGACCCTACGAGCAGTACTTC
TRBJ1-1	TRBV4-1	few	-	CASSARILNTEAFF	TGCGCCAGCAGCGCGAGAATACTTAACACTGAAGCTTTCTTT
TRBJ1-2	TRBV5-6	few	-	CASSLAGIGYTF	TGTGCCAGCAGCTTGGCCGGGATCGGCTACACCTTC
TRBJ2-7	TRBV19	-	-	CASSIGSFYEQYF	TGTGCCAGTAGCATCGGATCTTTCTACGAGCAGTACTTC
TRBJ2-1	TRBV4-1	few	TRBD2	CASSQLAEGGEQFF	TGCGCCAGCAGTCAACTAGCGGAAGGGGGTGAGCAGTTCTTC
TRBJ2-7	TRBV18	-	TRBD2	CASSPLAGGPVRWEQYF	TGTGCCAGCTCACCGCTTGCGGGGGGGCCGGTCCGATGGGAGCAGTACTTC
TRBJ1-1	TRBV28	-	TRBD1	CASSPSDRGHIKNTEAFF	TGTGCCAGCAGTCCGTCGGACAGGGGGCATATAAAGAACACTGAAGCTTTCTTT
TRBJ2-5	TRBV3-1	-	-	CASSQISAQYF	TGTGCCAGCAGCCAAATTTCGGCACAGTACTTC
TRBJ2-7	TRBV15	few	TRBD1	CATSRTAGTGKYEQYF	TGTGCCACCAGCAGAACCGCCGGGACAGGGAAGTACGAGCAGTACTTC
TRBJ2-4	TRBV6-6	-	-	CASSYSRREPYF	TGTGCCAGCAGTTACTCGAGACGAGAGCCGTACTTC
TRBJ2-2	TRBV7-2	-	TRBD1	CASSLAWDRANTGELFF	TGTGCCAGCAGCTTAGCGTGGGACAGGGCTAACACCGGGGAGCTGTTTTTT
TRBJ2-1	TRBV30	few	-	CAWKLNRGSAEQFF	TGTGCCTGGAAACTAAACCGGGGGTCTGCCGAGCAGTTCTTC
TRBJ1-1	TRBV6-1	-	TRBD1	CASDEDRVPIQNTEAFF	TGTGCCAGCGATGAGGACAGGGTCCCAATCCAGAACACTGAAGCTTTCTTT
TRBJ1-1	TRBV6-6	-	TRBD1	CASSYPGTENTEAFF	TGTGCCAGCAGTTATCCCGGGACAGAGAACACTGAAGCTTTCTTT
TRBJ2-5	TRBV27	-	-	CASRGTWQETQYF	TGTGCCAGCAGGGGTACTTGGCAAGAGACCCAGTACTTC
TRBJ2-7	TRBV20-1	-	-	CSARDLGVSYEQYF	TGCAGTGCTAGAGATTTGGGGGTCTCCTACGAGCAGTACTTC
TRBJ2-1	TRBV6-5	few	TRBD2	CASSYSEGGSWEQFF	TGTGCCAGCAGTTACTCGGAAGGCGGGAGTTGGGAGCAGTTCTTC
TRBJ1-1	TRBV7-2	-	-	CASSFSVDTEAFF	TGTGCCAGCAGCTTTTCGGTGGACACTGAAGCTTTCTTT
TRBJ2-7	TRBV20-1	few	-	CSASSTGEGEQYF	TGCAGTGCTTCCTCGACAGGGGAGGGCGAGCAGTACTTC
TRBJ2-3	TRBV2	few	TRBD1	CVGQQTHLSSTDTQYF	TGTGTGGGACAGCAAACGCATTTATCTAGCACAGATACGCAGTATTTT
TRBJ2-7	TRBV20-1	once	-	CSARDRKEGVYEQYF	TGCAGTGCTAGAGATCGAAAAGAAGGGGTTTACGAGCAGTACTTC
TRBJ2-3	TRBV6-5	-	-	CASSYSATAGSQYF	TGTGCCAGCAGTTACTCCGCGACGGCGGGATCGCAGTATTTT
TRBJ2-5	TRBV6-2/TRBV6-3	-	-	CAIKDGGASETQYF	TGTGCCATCAAAGACGGGGGCGCCTCGGAGACCCAGTACTTC
TRBJ2-3	TRBV20-1	-	TRBD2	CSARSMREGGDTQYF	TGCAGTGCTAGATCCATGAGGGAGGGAGGAGATACGCAGTATTTT
TRBJ1-2	TRBV6-2/TRBV6-3	few	-	CASSYDWTAANYGYTF	TGTGCCAGCAGTTATGATTGGACGGCTGCTAACTATGGCTACACCTTC
TRBJ2-7	TRBV6-1	-	-	CATVPDLTSYEQYF	TGTGCCACCGTGCCCGACTTGACCTCCTACGAGCAGTACTTC
TRBJ2-3	TRBV5-1	-	-	CASSLSAVFSPDTQYF	TGCGCCAGCAGCTTATCGGCAGTCTTTTCACCAGATACGCAGTATTTT
TRBJ2-5	TRBV20-1	-	-	CSATFNRVGETQYF	TGCAGTGCCACCTTCAACAGGGTGGGGGAGACCCAGTACTTC
TRBJ2-5	TRBV20-1	-	-	CSAVREETQYF	TGCAGTGCTGTAAGGGAGGAGACCCAGTACTTC
TRBJ2-5	TRBV27	-	TRBD1	CASSPGGFEETQYF	TGTGCCAGCAGTCCAGGGGGCTTTGAAGAGACCCAGTACTTC
TRBJ1-2	TRBV3-1	-	TRBD1	CASSPQGVSYGYTF	TGTGCCAGCAGCCCACAGGGGGTTAGCTATGGCTACACCTTC
TRBJ1-2	TRBV12-3/TRBV12-4	once	TRBD1	CATRDRGGNYGYTF	TGTGCCACCAGAGACAGGGGCGGAAACTATGGCTACACCTTC
TRBJ2-3	TRBV12-3/TRBV12-4	-	-	CASSAEGRPPTDTQYF	TGTGCCAGCAGTGCTGAGGGCAGACCTCCCACAGATACGCAGTATTTT